This T cell receptor (beta chain) was captured by sequencing in a study of CD8 T cells in ankylosing spondylitis. Study-wide points: Typical of ankylosing spondylitis blood, it appeared, was a TCR beta motif of eight highly homologous variants.

The J segment lost 2 bases and the V segment lost 3 bases, leaving 8 bases of the junction unmatched. Germline CDR1 and CDR2: LGHNA and YNFKEQ. This CDR3 contains 17 residues. In TCRdb, the 5' RACE reads were re-called with MiXCR into one record per CDR3 protein. This table holds fewer than 650,000 distinct CDR3 sequences, about 13% found once. This clonotype was seen a few times. Its antigen is unknown. This chain links TRBV4-2 with TRBJ2-3; 10 nucleotides line up with TRBD2. The TCR sequence derives from a male donor with ankylosing spondylitis. Sequenced: blood, either unsorted or a sorted T cell fraction (not recorded which). CDR3 residues: CASSHGGTSGNTDTQYF. CDR3 sequence (DNA): TGTGCCAGCAGCCATGGTGGTACTAGCGGGAACACAGATACGCAGTATTTT.